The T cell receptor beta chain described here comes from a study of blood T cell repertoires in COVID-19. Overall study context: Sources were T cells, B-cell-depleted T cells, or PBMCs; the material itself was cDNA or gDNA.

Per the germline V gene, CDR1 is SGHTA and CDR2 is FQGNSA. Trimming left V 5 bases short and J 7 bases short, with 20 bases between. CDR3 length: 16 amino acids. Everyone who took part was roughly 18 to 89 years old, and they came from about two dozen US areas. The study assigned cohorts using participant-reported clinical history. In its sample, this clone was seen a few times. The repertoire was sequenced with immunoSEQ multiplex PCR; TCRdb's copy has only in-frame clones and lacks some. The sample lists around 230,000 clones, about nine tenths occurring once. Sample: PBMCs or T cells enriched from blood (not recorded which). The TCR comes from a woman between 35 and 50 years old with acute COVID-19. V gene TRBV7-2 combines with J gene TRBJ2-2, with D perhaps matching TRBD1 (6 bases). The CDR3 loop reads CASSLPLQGFGGELFF. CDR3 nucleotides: TGTGCCAGCAGCCTCCCACTTCAGGGGTTCGGCGGGGAGCTGTTTTTT.